This entry lists 12 T cell receptor beta chains sequenced from one sample in a study of T cell responses to AZD1222 COVID-19 vaccine. TCRdb keeps only in-frame clones here, not all; method: immunoSEQ multiplex PCR. The sample carries more than 95,000 clones, about 90% recorded once. Source: peripheral blood, taken on day 0 of AZD1222 vaccination. Receptors were obtained from an adult in good health.

The chain links TRBV4-3 to TRBJ1-1; D is ambiguous. Trimming removed 0 bases at V and 5 bases at J, with 13 bases between. The CDR3 totals 15 residues. From germline, CDR1 is LGHNA and CDR2 YSLEER. The CDR3 loop reads CASSQDFPGGTEAFF. CDR3 nucleotides: TGCGCCAGCAGCCAAGATTTTCCGGGAGGGACTGAAGCTTTCTTT.

Note on this clone: The same CDR3 is also encoded by other DNA sequences in this sample. The CDR3 loop is CASSPTGVGEKLFF. CDR3 in DNA: TGTGCCAGCTCACCGACTGGGGTGGGGGAAAAACTGTTTTTT. The chain carries TRBV18 and TRBJ1-4; D unclear. This CDR3 has 14 residues. The ends were cut back, 3 bases at V and 8 bases at J, with 13 bases in the middle. Per germline, CDR1 KGHSH and CDR2 LQKENI. Full variable domain (outside the CDR3, taken from reference TRBV18 and TRBJ1-4): NAGVMQNPRHLVRRRGQEARLRCSPMKGHSHVYWYRQLPEEGLKFMVYLQKENIIDESGMPKERFSAEFPKEGPSILRIQQVVRGDSAAYFCASSPTGVGEKLFFGSGTQLSVL.

This chain links TRBV7-2 with TRBJ1-1, with TRBD1 identical over 7 bases. This CDR3 has 14 amino acids. With V trimmed by 5 bases and J by 4 bases, 7 bases remained unmatched. Germline assignment: CDR1 SGHTA and CDR2 FQGNSA. This chain's CDR3 is CASSTQGGGTEAFF. The CDR3 DNA reads as TGTGCCAGCAGCACCCAGGGGGGAGGCACTGAAGCTTTCTTT.

This sequence joins TRBV25-1 and TRBJ1-2; D gene unclear. From germline, CDR1 is MGHDK and CDR2 SYGVNS. The ends were cut back, 2 bases at V and 4 bases at J, with 5 bases in the middle. CDR3 length: 12 amino acids. DNA for the CDR3: TGTGCCAGCAGTGAAGACCCCTATGGCTACACCTTC. Encoded protein: CASSEDPYGYTF.

The genes are TRBV2 and TRBJ2-7, with TRBD2 matching over 7 bases. CDR1 SNHLY and CDR2 FYNNEI come from the germline V gene. The CDR3 consists of 14 residues. J lost 2 bases, V lost 7 bases, and 8 bases had no gene match. The CDR3 nucleotides are TGTGCCAGCACCCAGACTAGCATGGCCTACGAGCAGTACTTC. Encoded protein: CASTQTSMAYEQYF. Supplemented by reference TRBV2 and TRBJ2-7, the full variable domain reads EPEVTQTPSHQVTQMGQEVILRCVPISNHLYFYWYRQILGQKVEFLVSFYNNEISEKSEIFDDQFSVERPDGSNFTLKIRSTKLEDSAMYFCASTQTSMAYEQYFGPGTRLTVT.

The chain is built from TRBV11-3 and TRBJ2-7; D is undetermined. Germline V gives CDR1 SGHNT, CDR2 YENEEA. The CDR3 totals 13 residues. Deletions cut 1 base from V and 2 bases from J, with 6 bases between. This chain's CDR3 is CASSLAPTYEQYF. The CDR3 DNA is TGTGCCAGCAGCTTAGCGCCCACCTACGAGCAGTACTTC.

The V gene is TRBV7-2, the J gene TRBJ2-3; tentatively, D is TRBD1 (6 bases). The CDR3 extends over 14 amino acids. The germline gives CDR1 SGHTA, CDR2 FQGNSA. The V end was cut by 1 base, the J end by 4 bases, with 9 bases between. The CDR3 reads CASSLVGASDTQYF. For the CDR3, the DNA is TGTGCCAGCAGCTTAGTGGGGGCTTCAGATACGCAGTATTTT.

The chain uses TRBV7-9 and TRBJ1-1; 8 bases are shared with TRBD1. The junction had 5 bases not matched to a gene; V was cut back by 5 bases and J by 0 bases. CDR3 size: 15 residues. Per the germline V gene, CDR1 is SEHNR and CDR2 is FQNEAQ (reference sequence). The CDR3 sequence: CASSLRQGMNTEAFF. The CDR3 DNA sequence: TGTGCCAGCAGCCTCAGACAGGGGATGAACACTGAAGCTTTCTTT.

This sequence joins TRBV7-6 and TRBJ1-6; 7 nucleotides agree with TRBD1. This CDR3 has 14 residues. Germline V CDR1 and CDR2: SGHVS, FNYEAQ. With 2 bases clipped from V and 6 bases from J, the junction kept 1 base outside the gene matches. CDR3 sequence reads: CASSLRQGNSPLHF. CDR3 sequence (DNA): TGTGCCAGCAGCTTAAGACAGGGTAATTCACCCCTCCACTTT.

This clone came up once. This chain connects TRBV7-2 to TRBJ2-2; no definite D call. The germline V and J ends were trimmed by 4 bases and 4 bases, with 7 bases remaining between them. The CDR3 is 13 residues long. CDR1 and CDR2 (germline): SGHTA, FQGNSA. For the CDR3, the DNA is TGTGCCAGCAGCTCCCGTCCCACCGGGGAGCTGTTTTTT. Translation gives CASSSRPTGELFF.

This clone was seen only once. The chain is built from TRBV5-8 and TRBJ1-6, with TRBD1 as a possible D gene (5 bases). The V gene's germline CDR1 is SGHTS and CDR2 YDEGEE. Trimming took off 2 bases at V and 9 bases at J, with 12 bases between the two ends. CDR3 length: 14 amino acids. CDR3 in DNA: TGTGCCAGCAGCTTCCGGGGCGCGGGTTCACCCCTCCACTTT. Translated: CASSFRGAGSPLHF.

The chain is built from TRBV5-5 and TRBJ1-1; D is possibly TRBD1 (6 bases). The CDR3 runs 14 residues. The germline V and J ends were trimmed by 4 bases and 5 bases, with 15 bases remaining between them. CDR1 is SGHKS and CDR2 is YYEKEE in the germline V gene (reference sequence). CDR3 nucleotide sequence: TGTGCCAGCAGCCTTGAAAGGGGGATGACTGAAGCTTTCTTT. It yields the protein CASSLERGMTEAFF.